The clone carrying this T cell receptor (beta chain) was detected once. The data were obtained in a study of shared clonotypes between healthy human individuals. At the level of the study: Each donor's CD4 naive and CD4 memory cells filled three plates apiece, CD8 naive two, and CD8 memory one.

Sequencing was performed with immunoSEQ multiplex PCR; in TCRdb, only in-frame clones are kept and a portion is missing. Altogether around 1.5 million clones are present, 95% to 99% being singletons, with the ten largest covering about 0.45%. The source is a man aged 25 to 40 in good health. Sequenced input: naive CD4+ T cells sorted from blood. Subset meaning: CD45RA+ positively selected.

DNA of the CDR3: TGTGCCAGCTGCACAGGGTCATTGGGGTACAATGAGCAGTTCTTC. Its translation: CASCTGSLGYNEQFF. This chain connects TRBV18 to TRBJ2-1, with D tentatively TRBD1 (6 bases). Germline V gene lookup returns CDR1 KGHSH and CDR2 LQKENI. Trimming removed 7 bases from V and 4 bases from J, with 17 bases in between. The CDR3 is 15 residues long.